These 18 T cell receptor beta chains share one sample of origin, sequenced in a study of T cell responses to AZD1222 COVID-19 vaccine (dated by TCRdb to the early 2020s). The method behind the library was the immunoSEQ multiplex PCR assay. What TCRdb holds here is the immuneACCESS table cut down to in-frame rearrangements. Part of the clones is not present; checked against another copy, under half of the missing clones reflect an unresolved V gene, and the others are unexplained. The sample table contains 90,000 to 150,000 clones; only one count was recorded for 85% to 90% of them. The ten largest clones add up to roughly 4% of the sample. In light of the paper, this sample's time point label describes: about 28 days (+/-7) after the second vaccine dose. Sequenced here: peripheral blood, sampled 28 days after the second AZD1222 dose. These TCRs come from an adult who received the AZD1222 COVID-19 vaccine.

CDR3 nucleotides: TGTGCCAGCAGCTTCTCGGGCGCGGATACGCAGTATTTT. It is translated as CASSFSGADTQYF. The chain joins TRBV5-6 to TRBJ2-3; D uncertain. Trimming cost V 2 bases and J 6 bases, with 10 bases left between them. The CDR3 is 13 amino acids. CDR1 and CDR2 from the germline V gene are SGHDT and YYEEEE.

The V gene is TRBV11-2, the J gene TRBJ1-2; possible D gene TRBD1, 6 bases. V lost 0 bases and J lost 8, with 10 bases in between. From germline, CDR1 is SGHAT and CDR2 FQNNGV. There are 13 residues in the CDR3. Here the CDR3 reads CASSLDPGGGYTF. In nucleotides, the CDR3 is TGTGCCAGCAGCTTAGATCCTGGGGGCGGCTACACCTTC.

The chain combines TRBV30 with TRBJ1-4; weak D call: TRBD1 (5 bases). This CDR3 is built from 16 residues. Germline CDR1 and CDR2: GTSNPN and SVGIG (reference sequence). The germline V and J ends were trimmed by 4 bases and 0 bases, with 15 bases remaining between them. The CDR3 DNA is TGTGCCTGGACCTCCTGGGGGGTTGCAACTAATGAAAAACTGTTTTTT. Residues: CAWTSWGVATNEKLFF.

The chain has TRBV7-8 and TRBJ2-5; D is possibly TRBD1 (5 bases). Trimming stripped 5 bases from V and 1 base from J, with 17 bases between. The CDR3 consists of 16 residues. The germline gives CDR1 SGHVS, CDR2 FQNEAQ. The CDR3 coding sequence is TGTGCCAGCAGCAAACGACAGCCGAGATTCCAAGAGACCCAGTACTTC. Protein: CASSKRQPRFQETQYF.

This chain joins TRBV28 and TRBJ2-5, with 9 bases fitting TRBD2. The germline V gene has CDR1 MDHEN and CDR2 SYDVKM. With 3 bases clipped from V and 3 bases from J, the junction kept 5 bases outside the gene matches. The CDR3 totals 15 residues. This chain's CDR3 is CASSFPPSGEETQYF. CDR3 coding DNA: TGTGCCAGCAGTTTTCCTCCTAGCGGGGAAGAGACCCAGTACTTC.

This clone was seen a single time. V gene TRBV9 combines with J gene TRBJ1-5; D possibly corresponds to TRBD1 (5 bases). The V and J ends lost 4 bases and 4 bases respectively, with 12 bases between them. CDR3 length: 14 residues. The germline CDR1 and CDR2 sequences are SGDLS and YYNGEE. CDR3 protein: CASSLGTGNQPQHF. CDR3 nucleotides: TGTGCCAGCAGCCTCGGGACGGGAAATCAGCCCCAGCATTTT.

CDR3 DNA sequence: TGTGCCAGCAGCTCGACCGGGACAGTAGGAGAAAAACTGTTTTTT. Translated: CASSSTGTVGEKLFF. The chain carries TRBV7-3 and TRBJ1-4, with 7 bases fitting TRBD1. The J segment lost 8 bases and the V segment lost 4 bases, leaving 10 bases of the junction unmatched. This CDR3 region has 15 residues. Germline loops: CDR1 SGHTA, CDR2 FQGTGA.

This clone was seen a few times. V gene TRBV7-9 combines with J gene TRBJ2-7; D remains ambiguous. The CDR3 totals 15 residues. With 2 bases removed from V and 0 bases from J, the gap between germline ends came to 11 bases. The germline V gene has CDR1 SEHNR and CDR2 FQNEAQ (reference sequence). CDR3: CASSLYTESSYEQYF. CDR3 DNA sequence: TGTGCCAGCAGCTTATACACGGAAAGCTCCTACGAGCAGTACTTC.

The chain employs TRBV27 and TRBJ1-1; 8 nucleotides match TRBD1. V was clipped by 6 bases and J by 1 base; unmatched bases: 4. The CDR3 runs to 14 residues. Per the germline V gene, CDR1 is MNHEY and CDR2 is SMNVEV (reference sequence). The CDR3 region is CASRDGQGNTEAFF. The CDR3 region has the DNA TGTGCCAGCAGAGACGGACAGGGGAACACTGAAGCTTTCTTT.

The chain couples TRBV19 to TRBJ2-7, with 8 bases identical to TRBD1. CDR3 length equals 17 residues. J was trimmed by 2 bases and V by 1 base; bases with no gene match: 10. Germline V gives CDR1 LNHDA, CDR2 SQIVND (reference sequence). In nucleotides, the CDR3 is TGTGCCAGTAGTATAGTACTCGGGGACAGGATAACCTACGAGCAGTACTTC. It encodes CASSIVLGDRITYEQYF.

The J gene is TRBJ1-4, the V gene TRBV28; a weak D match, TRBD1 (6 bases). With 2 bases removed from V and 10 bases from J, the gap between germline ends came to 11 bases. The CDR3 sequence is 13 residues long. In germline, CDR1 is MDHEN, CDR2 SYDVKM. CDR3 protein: CASSLGGHPKLFF. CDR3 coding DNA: TGTGCCAGCAGTTTAGGGGGACACCCAAAACTGTTTTTT.

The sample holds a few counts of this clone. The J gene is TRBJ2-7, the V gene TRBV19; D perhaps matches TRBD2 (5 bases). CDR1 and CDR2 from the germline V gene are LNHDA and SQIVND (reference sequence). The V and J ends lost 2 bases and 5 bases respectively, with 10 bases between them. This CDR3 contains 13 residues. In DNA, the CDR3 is TGTGCCAGTAGTATATTGTCCGGGAACGAGCAGTACTTC. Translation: CASSILSGNEQYF.

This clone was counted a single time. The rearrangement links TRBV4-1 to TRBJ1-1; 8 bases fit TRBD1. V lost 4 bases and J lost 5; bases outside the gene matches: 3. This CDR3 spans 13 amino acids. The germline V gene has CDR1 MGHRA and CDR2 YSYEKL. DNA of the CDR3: TGCGCCAGCAGCCTTAACAGGGGGACTGAAGCTTTCTTT. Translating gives CASSLNRGTEAFF.

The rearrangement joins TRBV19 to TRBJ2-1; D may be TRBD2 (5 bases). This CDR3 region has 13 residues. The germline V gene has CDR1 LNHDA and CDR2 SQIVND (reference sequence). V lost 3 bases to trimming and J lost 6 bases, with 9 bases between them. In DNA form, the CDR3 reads TGTGCCAGTAGTATCAGAGGGATCAATGAGCAGTTCTTC. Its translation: CASSIRGINEQFF. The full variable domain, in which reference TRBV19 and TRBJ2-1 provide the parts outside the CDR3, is DGGITQSPKYLFRKEGQNVTLSCEQNLNHDAMYWYRQDPGQGLRLIYYSQIVNDFQKGDIAEGYSVSREKKESFPLTVTSAQKNPTAFYLCASSIRGINEQFFGPGTRLTVL.

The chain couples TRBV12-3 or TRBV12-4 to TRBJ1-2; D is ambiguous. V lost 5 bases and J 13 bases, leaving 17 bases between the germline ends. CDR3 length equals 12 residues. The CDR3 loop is CASSPSLPPPTF. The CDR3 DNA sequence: TGTGCCAGCAGTCCTTCTCTTCCGCCCCCCACCTTC.

CDR3 coding DNA: TGTGCCAGCAGTTTACTTGCGGACAGGGGCCGTACCCTTCCTGAAGCTTTCTTT. Its translation: CASSLLADRGRTLPEAFF. The rearrangement links TRBV27 to TRBJ1-1; 9 nucleotides agree with TRBD1. J gave up 6 bases and V 2 bases, and 16 bases lay outside the gene matches. The CDR3 consists of 18 residues. Germline V gene lookup returns CDR1 MNHEY and CDR2 SMNVEV (reference sequence).

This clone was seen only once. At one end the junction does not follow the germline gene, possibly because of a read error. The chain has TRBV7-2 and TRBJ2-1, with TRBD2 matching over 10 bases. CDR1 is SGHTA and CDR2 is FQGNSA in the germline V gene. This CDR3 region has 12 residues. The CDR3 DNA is TGTGCCAGCAGCGTAGCGGGGGGCTTGGGATTCTTC. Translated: CASSVAGGLGFF.

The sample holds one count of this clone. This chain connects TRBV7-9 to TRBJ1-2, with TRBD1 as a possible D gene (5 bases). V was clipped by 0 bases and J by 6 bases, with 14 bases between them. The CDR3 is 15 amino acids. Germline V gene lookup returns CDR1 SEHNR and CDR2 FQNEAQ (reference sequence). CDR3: CASSLAFGTGHGYTF. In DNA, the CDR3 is TGTGCCAGCAGCTTAGCGTTTGGAACAGGCCATGGCTACACCTTC.